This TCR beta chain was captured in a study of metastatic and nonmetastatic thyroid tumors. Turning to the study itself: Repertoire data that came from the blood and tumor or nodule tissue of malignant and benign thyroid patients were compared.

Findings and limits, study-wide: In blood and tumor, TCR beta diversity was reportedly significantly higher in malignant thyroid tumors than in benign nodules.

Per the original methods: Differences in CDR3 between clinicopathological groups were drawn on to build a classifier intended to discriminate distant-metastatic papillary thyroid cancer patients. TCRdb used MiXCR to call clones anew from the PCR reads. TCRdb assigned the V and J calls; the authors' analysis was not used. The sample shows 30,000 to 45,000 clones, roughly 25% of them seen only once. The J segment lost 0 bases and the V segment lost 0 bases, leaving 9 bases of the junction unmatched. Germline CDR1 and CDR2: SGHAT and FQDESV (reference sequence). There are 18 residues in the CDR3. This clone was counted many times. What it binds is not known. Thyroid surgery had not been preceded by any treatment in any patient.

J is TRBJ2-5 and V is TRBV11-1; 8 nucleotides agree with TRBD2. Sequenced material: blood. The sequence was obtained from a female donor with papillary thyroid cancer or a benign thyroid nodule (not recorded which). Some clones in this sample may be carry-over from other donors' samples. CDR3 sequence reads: CASSLAGSGGLYQETQYF. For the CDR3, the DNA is TGTGCCAGCAGCTTAGCCGGGAGCGGGGGTCTTTACCAAGAGACCCAGTACTTC.